Each of the 14 T cell receptor beta chains below was sequenced from the same sample in a study of cytomegalovirus exposure and HLA in healthy donors. The PCR had 60 Vbeta and 13 Jbeta primers. The assay was immunoSEQ multiplex PCR, and TCRdb's table has in-frame clones only and misses some. Here the sample spans some 150,000 clones, roughly 84% being singletons. Sequencing was done on a sample of PBMCs. The receptors stem from a male donor in good health and CMV-seronegative.

Of note for this clone: At one end the junction does not follow the germline gene, possibly because of a read error. The chain joins TRBV23-1 to TRBJ1-4; the D gene is possibly TRBD1 (5 bases). TRBV23-1 is flagged as an ORF with uncertain function. The CDR3 runs 16 residues. The CDR3 is CASSPDVQTGNGKLFF. The CDR3 DNA reads as TGCGCCAGCAGTCCGGACGTACAAACAGGAAATGGAAAACTGTTTTTT.

V gene TRBV4-2 combines with J gene TRBJ1-2; 8 nucleotides line up with TRBD1. Trimming took 4 bases from V and 3 from J; bases not matched to a gene: 7. Germline values: CDR1 LGHNA, CDR2 YNFKEQ. CDR3 size: 15 residues. CDR3 sequence reads: CASSRTGQGDYGYTF. For the CDR3, the DNA is TGTGCCAGCAGCCGGACCGGACAGGGAGACTATGGCTACACCTTC.

The chain combines TRBV7-2 with TRBJ2-7; possible D gene TRBD2, 5 bases. Trimming took 1 base from V and 0 from J, leaving 7 bases between them. The V gene's germline CDR1 is SGHTA and CDR2 FQGNSA. The length of the CDR3 is 14 residues. The CDR3 DNA reads TGTGCCAGCAGCTTAGGAGGAGGCTCCTACGAGCAGTACTTC. The encoded protein is CASSLGGGSYEQYF.

The sample holds one count of this clone. The chain is built from TRBV6-5 and TRBJ1-2; no clear D gene. The length of the CDR3 is 15 residues. Germline lookup yields CDR1 MNHEY and CDR2 SVGAGI. V was shortened by 0 bases and J by 3 bases, with 11 bases between the two germline ends. The CDR3 coding sequence is TGTGCCAGCAGTTACTCGGGAGCAGGAGACTATGGCTACACCTTC. This gives the protein CASSYSGAGDYGYTF.

This clone was seen more than once but under ten times. This chain uses TRBV13 with TRBJ2-1, with 7 bases that match TRBD1. The CDR3 contains 14 residues. In germline, CDR1 is PRHDT, CDR2 FYEKMQ (reference sequence). J gave up 5 bases and V 8 bases, and 9 bases lay outside the gene matches. The CDR3 protein is CASSWTGAHNEQFF. The DNA of the CDR3 is TGTGCCAGCTCCTGGACAGGTGCCCACAATGAGCAGTTCTTC.

The chain links TRBV2 to TRBJ1-2; D call uncertain. The CDR3 is 12 amino acids. Trimming pared 1 base from V and 6 bases from J, leaving 6 bases between. Germline V gene sequence: CDR1 SNHLY, CDR2 FYNNEI. Here the CDR3 DNA reads TGTGCCAGCAGTGAAGGGGCCAATGGCTACACCTTC. Protein sequence: CASSEGANGYTF. The complete variable domain, with remaining parts taken from reference TRBV2 and TRBJ1-2, reads EPEVTQTPSHQVTQMGQEVILRCVPISNHLYFYWYRQILGQKVEFLVSFYNNEISEKSEIFDDQFSVERPDGSNFTLKIRSTKLEDSAMYFCASSEGANGYTFGSGTRLTVV.

The chain recombines TRBV7-3 with TRBJ2-1, with 7 bases aligning to TRBD2. The germline gives CDR1 SGHTA, CDR2 FQGTGA. V lost 10 bases to trimming and J lost 4 bases; unmatched junction nucleotides: 10. The CDR3 runs 14 residues. CDR3 DNA sequence: TGTGCCACGGGGGACTATAAAATGTACAATGAGCAGTTCTTC. It is translated as CATGDYKMYNEQFF. The whole variable domain, filled in from reference TRBV7-3 and TRBJ2-1, reads GAGVSQTPSNKVTEKGKYVELRCDPISGHTALYWYRQSLGQGPEFLIYFQGTGAADDSGLPNDRFFAVRPEGSVSTLKIQRTERGDSAVYLCATGDYKMYNEQFFGPGTRLTVL.

This clone was found once. The J gene is TRBJ2-7, the V gene TRBV28; TRBD2 matches at 8 bases. The germline V gene has CDR1 MDHEN and CDR2 SYDVKM. The length of the CDR3 is 15 residues. V lost 7 bases to trimming and J lost 2 bases; unmatched junction nucleotides: 10. The CDR3 region is CASMSEREPTYEQYF. CDR3 nucleotide sequence: TGTGCCAGCATGAGTGAGCGGGAGCCCACCTACGAGCAGTACTTC.

V is TRBV5-5 and J is TRBJ1-6; a weak D match, TRBD1 (5 bases). V lost 2 bases, J lost 10 bases, and 16 bases lay in between. Germline V gene lookup returns CDR1 SGHKS and CDR2 YYEKEE (reference sequence). The CDR3 is 15 amino acids. CDR3 nucleotide sequence: TGTGCCAGCAGCTTTGGGGCCGTCGTGGGGTCACCCCTCCACTTT. It is translated as CASSFGAVVGSPLHF.

The count of this clone is one. The chain is built from TRBV19 and TRBJ2-2, with D possibly being TRBD1 (6 bases). Germline V gene data show CDR1 as LNHDA and CDR2 as SQIVND (reference sequence). V was trimmed by 10 bases and J by 7 bases, leaving 19 bases between them. The CDR3 length is 14 residues. CDR3 in amino acids: CATLPQGKGGELFF. The CDR3 DNA follows: TGTGCCACCCTACCACAGGGTAAGGGCGGGGAGCTGTTTTTT. Full variable domain (rest looked up from reference TRBV19 and TRBJ2-2): DGGITQSPKYLFRKEGQNVTLSCEQNLNHDAMYWYRQDPGQGLRLIYYSQIVNDFQKGDIAEGYSVSREKKESFPLTVTSAQKNPTAFYLCATLPQGKGGELFFGEGSRLTVL.

The chain uses TRBV18 and TRBJ1-6; D uncertain. Germline V gene data show CDR1 as KGHSH and CDR2 as LQKENI. The CDR3 length is 14 residues. V was trimmed by 4 bases and J by 9 bases, leaving 13 bases between them. CDR3 DNA: TGTGCCAGCTCACTTACGTTCGAGTTTTCACCCCTCCACTTT. It encodes CASSLTFEFSPLHF.

The rearrangement links TRBV11-1 to TRBJ2-7; TRBD2 is a possible D gene (5 bases). The V and J ends lost 5 bases and 2 bases respectively, with 10 bases between them. Germline CDR1 and CDR2: SGHAT and FQDESV (reference sequence). This CDR3 is built from 13 residues. CDR3 coding DNA: TGTGCCAGCAGCCCACCGGGGACCTACGAGCAGTACTTC. Encoded protein: CASSPPGTYEQYF.

The rearrangement joins TRBV21-1 to TRBJ1-2. TRBV21-1 is described as a pseudogene. There are 14 residues in the CDR3. The CDR3 DNA sequence: TGTGCCAGCAGCAAAGAAGCGCTTGACTATGGCTACACCTTC. Its translation: CASSKEALDYGYTF.

This clone was detected once. The chain uses TRBV7-3 and TRBJ2-3; 11 bases align to TRBD2. With V trimmed by 3 bases and J by 1 base, 6 bases remained unmatched. Per germline, CDR1 SGHTA and CDR2 FQGTGA. The CDR3 sequence is 17 residues long. CDR3 bases: TGTGCCAGCAGCTTGGTTACTAGCGGGGGTGGCACAGATACGCAGTATTTT. Translation gives CASSLVTSGGGTDTQYF.